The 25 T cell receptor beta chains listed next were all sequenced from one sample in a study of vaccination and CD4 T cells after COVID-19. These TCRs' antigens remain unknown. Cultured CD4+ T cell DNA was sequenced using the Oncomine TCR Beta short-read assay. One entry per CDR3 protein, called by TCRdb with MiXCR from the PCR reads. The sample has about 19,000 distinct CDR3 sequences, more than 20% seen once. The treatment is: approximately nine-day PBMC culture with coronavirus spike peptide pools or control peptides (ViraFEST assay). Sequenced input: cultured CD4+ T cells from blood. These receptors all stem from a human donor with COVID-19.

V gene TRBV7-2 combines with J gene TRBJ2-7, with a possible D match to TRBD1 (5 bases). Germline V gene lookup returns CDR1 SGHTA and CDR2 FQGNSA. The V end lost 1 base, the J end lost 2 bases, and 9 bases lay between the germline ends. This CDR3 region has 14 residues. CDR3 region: CASSLVQGTYEQYF. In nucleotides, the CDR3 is TGTGCCAGCAGCTTAGTGCAGGGCACCTACGAGCAGTACTTC.

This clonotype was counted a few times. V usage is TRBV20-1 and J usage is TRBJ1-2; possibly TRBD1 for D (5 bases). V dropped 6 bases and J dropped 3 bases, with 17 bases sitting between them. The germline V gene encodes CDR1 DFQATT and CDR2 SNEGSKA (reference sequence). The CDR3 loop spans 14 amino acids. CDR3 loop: CSALLRQGDYGYTF. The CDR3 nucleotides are TGCAGTGCCCTCCTAAGGCAGGGAGACTATGGCTACACCTTC.

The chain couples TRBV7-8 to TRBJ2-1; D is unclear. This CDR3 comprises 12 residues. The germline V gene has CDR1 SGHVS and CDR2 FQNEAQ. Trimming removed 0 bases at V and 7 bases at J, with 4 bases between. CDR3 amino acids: CASSLALNEQFF. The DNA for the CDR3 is TGTGCCAGCAGCTTAGCGTTGAATGAGCAGTTCTTC.

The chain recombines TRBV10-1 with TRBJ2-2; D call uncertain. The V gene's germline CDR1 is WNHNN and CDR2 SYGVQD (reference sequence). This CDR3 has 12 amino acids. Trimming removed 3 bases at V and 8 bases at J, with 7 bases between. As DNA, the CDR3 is TGCGCCAGCAGTGATGCCCTTGGGGAGCTGTTTTTT. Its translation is CASSDALGELFF.

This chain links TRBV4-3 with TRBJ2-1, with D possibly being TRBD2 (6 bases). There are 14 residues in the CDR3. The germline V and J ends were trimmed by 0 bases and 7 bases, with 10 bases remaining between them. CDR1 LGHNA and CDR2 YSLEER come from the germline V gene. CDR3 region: CASSQEGLANEQFF. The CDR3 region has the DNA TGCGCCAGCAGCCAAGAAGGGCTAGCGAATGAGCAGTTCTTC.

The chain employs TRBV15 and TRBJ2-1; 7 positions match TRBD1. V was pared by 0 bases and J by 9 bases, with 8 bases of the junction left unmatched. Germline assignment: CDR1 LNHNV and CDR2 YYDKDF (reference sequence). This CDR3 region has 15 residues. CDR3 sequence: CATSRDFRGQAEQFF. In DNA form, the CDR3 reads TGTGCCACCAGCAGAGATTTTAGGGGGCAAGCTGAGCAGTTCTTC.

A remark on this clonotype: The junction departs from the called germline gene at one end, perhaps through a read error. CDR3 nucleotide sequence: TGTGCCAGCAGCTTAGATACCGGCTACGTCTTT. Its protein product is CASSLDTGYVF. The rearrangement joins TRBV11-2 to TRBJ1-1; no definite D call. In germline, CDR1 is SGHAT, CDR2 FQNNGV. The CDR3 totals 11 residues.

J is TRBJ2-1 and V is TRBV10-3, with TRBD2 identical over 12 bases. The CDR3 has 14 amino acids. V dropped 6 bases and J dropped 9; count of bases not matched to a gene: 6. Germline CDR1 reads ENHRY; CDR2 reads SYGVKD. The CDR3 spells CAIRGTSGSGEQFF. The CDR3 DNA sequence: TGTGCCATCAGGGGGACTAGCGGGTCTGGTGAGCAGTTCTTC.

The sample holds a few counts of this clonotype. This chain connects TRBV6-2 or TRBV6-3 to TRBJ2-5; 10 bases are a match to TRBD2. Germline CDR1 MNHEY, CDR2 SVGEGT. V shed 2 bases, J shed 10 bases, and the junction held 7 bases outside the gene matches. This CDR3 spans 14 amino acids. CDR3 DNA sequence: TGTGCCAGCAGTTACGGGACTAGCGCCCAGAACCAGTACTTC. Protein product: CASSYGTSAQNQYF.

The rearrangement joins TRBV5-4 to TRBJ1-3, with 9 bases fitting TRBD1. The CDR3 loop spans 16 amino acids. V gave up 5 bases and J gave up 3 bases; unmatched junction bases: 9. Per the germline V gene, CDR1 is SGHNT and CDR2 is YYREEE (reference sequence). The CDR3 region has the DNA TGTGCCAGCAGTCCCAACAGGGGGCTAGGTGGAAACACCATATATTTT. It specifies CASSPNRGLGGNTIYF.

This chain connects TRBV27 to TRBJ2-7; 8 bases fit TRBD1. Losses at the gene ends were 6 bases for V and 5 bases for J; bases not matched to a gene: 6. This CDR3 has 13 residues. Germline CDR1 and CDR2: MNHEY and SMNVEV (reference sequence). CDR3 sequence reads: CASRTTGVHEQYF. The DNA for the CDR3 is TGTGCCAGCAGGACGACAGGGGTCCACGAGCAGTACTTC.

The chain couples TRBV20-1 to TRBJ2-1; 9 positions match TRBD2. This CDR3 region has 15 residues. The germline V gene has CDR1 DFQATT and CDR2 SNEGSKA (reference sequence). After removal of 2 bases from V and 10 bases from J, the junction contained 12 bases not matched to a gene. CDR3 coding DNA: TGCAGTGCTAGAAACCCGGCGCGGGGGGGTTGGGAGCAGTTCTTC. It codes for CSARNPARGGWEQFF.

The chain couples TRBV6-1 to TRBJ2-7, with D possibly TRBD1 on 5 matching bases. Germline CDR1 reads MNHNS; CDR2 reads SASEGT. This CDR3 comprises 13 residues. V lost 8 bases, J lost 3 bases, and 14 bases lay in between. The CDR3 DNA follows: TGTGCCAGCGCCCTCGACAGAAACTACGAGCAGTACTTC. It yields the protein CASALDRNYEQYF.

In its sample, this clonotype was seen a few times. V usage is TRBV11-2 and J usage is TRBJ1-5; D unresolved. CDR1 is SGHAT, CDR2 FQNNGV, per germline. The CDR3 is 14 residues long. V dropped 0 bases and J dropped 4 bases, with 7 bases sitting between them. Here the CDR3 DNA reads TGTGCCAGCAGCTTAGAACAGTCAAATCAGCCCCAGCATTTT. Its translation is CASSLEQSNQPQHF. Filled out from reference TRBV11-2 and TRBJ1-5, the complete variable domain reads EAGVAQSPRYKIIEKRQSVAFWCNPISGHATLYWYQQILGQGPKLLIQFQNNGVVDDSQLPKDRFSAERLKGVDSTLKIQPAKLEDSAVYLCASSLEQSNQPQHFGDGTRLSIL.

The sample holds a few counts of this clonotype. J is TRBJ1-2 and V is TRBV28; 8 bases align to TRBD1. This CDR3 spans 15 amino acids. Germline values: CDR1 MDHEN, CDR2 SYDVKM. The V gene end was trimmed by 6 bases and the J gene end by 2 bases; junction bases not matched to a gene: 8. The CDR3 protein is CASSTYRTGNYGYTF. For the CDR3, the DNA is TGTGCCAGCAGCACTTACCGGACAGGGAACTATGGCTACACCTTC.

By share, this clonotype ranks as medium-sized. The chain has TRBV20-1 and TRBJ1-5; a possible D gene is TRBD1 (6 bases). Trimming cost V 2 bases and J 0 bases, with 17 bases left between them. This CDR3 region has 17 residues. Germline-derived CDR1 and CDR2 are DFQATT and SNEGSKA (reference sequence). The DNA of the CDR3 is TGCAGTGCTAGACCACCGGGGGCGGGGGATAGCAATCAGCCCCAGCATTTT. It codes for CSARPPGAGDSNQPQHF.

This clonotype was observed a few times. For the CDR3, the DNA is TGCGCCAGCAGCTTGCGGGGGGAGACCCAGTACTTC. Amino acid sequence: CASSLRGETQYF. The rearrangement uses TRBV5-1 and TRBJ2-5; D possibly corresponds to TRBD2 (6 bases). The CDR3 is made up of 12 amino acids. CDR1 and CDR2 from the germline V gene are SGHRS and YFSETQ. The V and J ends lost 1 base and 5 bases respectively, with 6 bases between them.

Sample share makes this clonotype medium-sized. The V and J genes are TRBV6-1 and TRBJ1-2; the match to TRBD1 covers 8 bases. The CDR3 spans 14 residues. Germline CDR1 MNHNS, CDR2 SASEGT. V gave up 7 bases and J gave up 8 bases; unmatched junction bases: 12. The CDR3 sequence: CASIGQGQLWGYTF. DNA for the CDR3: TGTGCCAGCATCGGACAGGGACAGTTATGGGGCTACACCTTC.

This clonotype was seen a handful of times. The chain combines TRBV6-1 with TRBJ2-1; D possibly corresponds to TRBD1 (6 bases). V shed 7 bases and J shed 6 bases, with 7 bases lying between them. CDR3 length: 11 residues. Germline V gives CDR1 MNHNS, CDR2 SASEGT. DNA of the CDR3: TGTGCCAGCACCAGGGGCAATGAGCAGTTCTTC. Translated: CASTRGNEQFF.

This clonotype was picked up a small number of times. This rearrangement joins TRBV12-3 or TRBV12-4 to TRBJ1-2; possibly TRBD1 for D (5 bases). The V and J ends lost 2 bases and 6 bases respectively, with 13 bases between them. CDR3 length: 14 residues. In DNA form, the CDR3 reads TGTGCCAGCAGTTTATCCGTGGCAGGGCATGGCTACACCTTC. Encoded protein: CASSLSVAGHGYTF.

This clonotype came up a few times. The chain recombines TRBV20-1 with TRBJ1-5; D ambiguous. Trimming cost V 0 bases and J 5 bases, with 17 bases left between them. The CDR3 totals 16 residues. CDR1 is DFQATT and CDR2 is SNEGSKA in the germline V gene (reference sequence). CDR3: CSARDQFTGPYQPQHF. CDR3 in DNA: TGCAGTGCTAGAGATCAATTTACCGGGCCTTATCAGCCCCAGCATTTT.

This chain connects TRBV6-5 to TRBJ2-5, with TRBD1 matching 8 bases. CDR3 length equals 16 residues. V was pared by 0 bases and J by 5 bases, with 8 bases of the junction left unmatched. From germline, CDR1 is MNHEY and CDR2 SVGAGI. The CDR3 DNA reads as TGTGCCAGCAGTTACTCTACTCGGACAGGGCGGGAGACCCAGTACTTC. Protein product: CASSYSTRTGRETQYF.

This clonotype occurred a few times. This CDR3 reads CASSFPTPENTEAFF. The CDR3 nucleotides read TGTGCCAGCAGTTTCCCCACCCCTGAGAACACTGAAGCTTTCTTT. The rearrangement links TRBV12-3 or TRBV12-4 to TRBJ1-1; D not certain. The V end lost 3 bases, the J end lost 1 base, and 12 bases lay between the germline ends. This CDR3 is 15 amino acids long.

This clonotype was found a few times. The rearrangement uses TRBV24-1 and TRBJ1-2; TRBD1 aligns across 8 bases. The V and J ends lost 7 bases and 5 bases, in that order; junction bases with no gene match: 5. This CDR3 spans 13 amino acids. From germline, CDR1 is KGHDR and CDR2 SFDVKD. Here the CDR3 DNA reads TGTGCCACCAGCGAAGACAGGGGTTATGGCTACACCTTC. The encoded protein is CATSEDRGYGYTF.

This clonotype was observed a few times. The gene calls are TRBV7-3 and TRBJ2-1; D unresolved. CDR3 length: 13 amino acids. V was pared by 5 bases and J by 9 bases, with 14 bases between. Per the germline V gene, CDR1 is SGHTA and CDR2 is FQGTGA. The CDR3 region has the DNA TGTGCCAGCAGCCGACGGACCCAAACTGAGCAGTTCTTC. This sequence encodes CASSRRTQTEQFF.